These 2 T cell receptor beta chains originate from one sample sequenced in a study of radiotherapy plus CTLA-4 blockade in lung cancer. The method was immunoSEQ multiplex PCR; TCRdb's version includes in-frame clones alone and lacks a portion of them. The table lists over 15,000 clones, more than 70% of them singletons. The input for sequencing was peripheral blood, taken from a patient treated with radiotherapy plus ipilimumab. The receptors derive from a human donor with non-small cell lung cancer whose response to radiotherapy plus ipilimumab could not be evaluated.

The chain has TRBV2 and TRBJ2-1, with unresolved D. Germline CDR1 and CDR2: SNHLY and FYNNEI. Trimming took off 7 bases at V and 4 bases at J, with 5 bases between the two ends. The CDR3 runs to 11 residues. CDR3 loop: CASNLYNEQFF. The CDR3 region has the DNA TGTGCCAGCAACCTATACAATGAGCAGTTCTTC. Complete variable domain (other parts from reference TRBV2 and TRBJ2-1): EPEVTQTPSHQVTQMGQEVILRCVPISNHLYFYWYRQILGQKVEFLVSFYNNEISEKSEIFDDQFSVERPDGSNFTLKIRSTKLEDSAMYFCASNLYNEQFFGPGTRLTVL.

The V gene is TRBV28, the J gene TRBJ1-1, with 8 bases matching TRBD1. The CDR3 sequence is 17 residues long. Germline CDR1 is MDHEN and CDR2 is SYDVKM. Trimming cost V 7 bases and J 1 base; bases outside gene matches: 14. The DNA for the CDR3 is TGTGCCAGCACCTCAGTCGGGACAGGTATTAAGAACACTGAAGCTTTCTTT. Protein sequence: CASTSVGTGIKNTEAFF.